This T cell receptor beta chain was sequenced in a study of molecular identifiers for immune sequencing clone quantification. Construction of naive CD8 libraries employed roughly 20,000 to 1,000,000 sorted cells together with 10%, 30% or 50% RNA. Previously reported methods and listed TCR primers produced the bulk TCR libraries. TCRdb re-analysed the PCR reads in MiXCR, keeping a single row per CDR3 protein. The sample yields about half a million distinct CDR3 sequences, roughly 24% seen once. This clonotype was recorded a few times. Antigen specificity is unknown. General observations from the study: A single cell's spiked Jurkat TCR RNA was reportedly detectable among one million naive cells. In CMV-specific effectors, clones above 20 copies held over 98% of molecules; naive, under 1%.

Germline loops: CDR1 MNHEY, CDR2 SMNVEV (reference sequence). With V trimmed by 5 bases and J by 0 bases, 7 bases remained unmatched. This CDR3 contains 16 residues. The chain uses TRBV27 and TRBJ2-7; 10 bases map to TRBD2. The specimen was naive CD8+ T cells from blood, with Jurkat cell RNA spiked in. The subset denotes: FACS-sorted CD8+CD4-CCR7+CD45RA+ naive T cells. The clonotype was recovered from a human donor in good health. Some libraries in this study had Jurkat cell RNA spiked in. In nucleotides, the CDR3 is TGTGCCAGCAGTGGAAAGACTAGCGGGCACTCCTACGAGCAGTACTTC. It translates to CASSGKTSGHSYEQYF.